Below are 21 T cell receptor beta chains sequenced from a single sample in a study of human T cells and chemical hapten exposure (dated by TCRdb to 2020 to 2023). Reading the label with the study, this specimen's time point is: pre-sensitization, week 0. Taken with the paper, the label for treatment or condition translates to: therapeutic diphenylcyclopropenone sensitization with weekly scalp DPC. Library generation was performed with RACE. Sequencing took place on a NextSeq 500. The public sequencing data were trimmed at Q25 with fastp and processed into clonotypes with MiXCR by TCRdb, which kept only in-frame beta chains. Identical CDR3 protein sequences are pooled into one entry, listed with their most common genes and DNA. For this sample there are some 360,000 distinct CDR3 sequences; more than 4.5% appear just once. Just over 2.5% of the sample goes to the ten largest clones. Sequenced here: whole blood, sampled in connection with sensitization to the hapten diphenylcyclopropenone (DPC). The source is a woman aged 45-65 years with alopecia areata. Some clones in this sample may be carry-over from other donors' samples.

This clonotype has more than one count but fewer than ten. V gene TRBV9 combines with J gene TRBJ2-2, with a possible D match to TRBD1 (7 bases). Looked up from germline, CDR1 is SGDLS and CDR2 is YYNGEE. Between the trimmed V and J ends, which lost 0 bases and 5 bases, there was a span of 14 bases. The CDR3 is 16 amino acids. The CDR3 here is CASSVEQGRSTGELFF. CDR3 sequence (DNA): TGTGCCAGCAGCGTAGAACAGGGGAGGAGTACCGGGGAGCTGTTTTTT.

CDR3: CASSSAQDVNTEAFF. CDR3 nucleotides: TGTGCCAGCAGCTCGGCACAGGACGTGAACACTGAAGCTTTCTTT. This chain connects TRBV7-9 to TRBJ1-1, with D possibly TRBD1 on 5 matching bases. This CDR3 is built from 15 residues. In germline, CDR1 is SEHNR, CDR2 FQNEAQ (reference sequence). V shed 4 bases and J shed 0 bases, with 12 bases lying between them.

This clonotype has at least ten counts. The chain's CDR3 is CASSQEVGTVEAFF. CDR3 nucleotides: TGTGCCAGCAGCCAAGAAGTAGGAACGGTCGAAGCTTTCTTT. The V and J genes are TRBV3-1 and TRBJ1-1; no clear D. The ends were cut back, 0 bases at V and 8 bases at J, with 13 bases in the middle. Germline CDR1 LGHDT, CDR2 YNNKEL (reference sequence). The CDR3 runs to 14 residues.

In this sample, this clonotype turned up a few times. This chain connects TRBV7-3 to TRBJ1-2; possibly TRBD1 for D (5 bases). The germline CDR1 and CDR2 sequences are SGHTA and FQGTGA. The CDR3 runs to 14 residues. Trimming cost V 2 bases and J 5 bases, with 12 bases left between them. CDR3 nucleotides: TGTGCCAGCAGCTTACGGGGGTTAGGTTATGGCTACACCTTC. Encoded protein: CASSLRGLGYGYTF.

The table lists this clonotype with a few counts. The V gene is TRBV2, the J gene TRBJ1-2, with D perhaps matching TRBD1 (5 bases). Trimming pared 2 bases from V and 10 bases from J, leaving 20 bases between. The CDR3 runs 15 residues. Germline V lookup: CDR1 SNHLY, CDR2 FYNNEI. The CDR3 sequence: CASSESPGRAVDYTF. CDR3 DNA sequence: TGTGCCAGCAGTGAAAGTCCCGGCAGGGCGGTAGACTACACCTTC.

This clonotype was recorded at least ten times. The chain couples TRBV10-3 to TRBJ1-1, with D possibly being TRBD1 (5 bases). The germline V and J ends were trimmed by 10 bases and 2 bases, with 17 bases remaining between them. CDR1 is ENHRY, CDR2 SYGVKD, per germline. The CDR3 is 14 residues long. In nucleotides, the CDR3 is TGTGCCAGTACGCGCGACGGGGGTAACACTGAAGCTTTCTTT. Its translation: CASTRDGGNTEAFF.

This clonotype was seen repeatedly, ten times or more. This chain uses TRBV5-1 with TRBJ2-7; D might be TRBD2 (6 bases). In germline, CDR1 is SGHRS, CDR2 YFSETQ. V was shortened by 4 bases and J by 6 bases, with 20 bases between the two germline ends. The CDR3 totals 15 residues. The DNA for the CDR3 is TGCGCCAGCAGCCCCGGGGCTAGCGAGGGAGGCGAGCAGTACTTC. Residues: CASSPGASEGGEQYF.

In its sample, this clonotype was seen a few times. The V call is TRBV30, the J call TRBJ1-1; perhaps TRBD1 as D (5 bases). The CDR3 is made up of 15 amino acids. CDR1 and CDR2 from the germline V gene are GTSNPN and SVGIG (reference sequence). V was cut by 5 bases and J by 3 bases, with 19 bases left in between. The CDR3 here is CAWHPPGPRDTEAFF. The CDR3 DNA sequence: TGTGCCTGGCATCCCCCGGGACCTAGAGACACTGAAGCTTTCTTT.

This clonotype was observed at least ten times. The gene calls are TRBV6-5 and TRBJ2-4, with D tentatively TRBD2 (5 bases). The germline gives CDR1 MNHEY, CDR2 SVGAGI. This CDR3 is 15 amino acids long. V lost 6 bases and J 5 bases, leaving 17 bases between the germline ends. In DNA, the CDR3 is TGTGCCAGCAGGGCCCGTCTAGCAAGGGAAAACATTCAGTACTTC. Amino acid sequence: CASRARLARENIQYF.

About this clonotype: A much bigger clone sits one base away, suggesting this may be a read error. The J gene is TRBJ1-1, the V gene TRBV12-3 or TRBV12-4; D unresolved. This CDR3 comprises 13 residues. In DNA, the CDR3 is TGTGCCAGCAGTCCCGACAAGAACACTGGAGCTTTCTTT. It codes for CASSPDKNTGAFF.

This clonotype was recorded many times. V gene TRBV5-1 combines with J gene TRBJ2-7, with TRBD2 matching over 7 bases. J was trimmed by 6 bases and V by 4 bases; bases with no gene match: 10. Germline V lookup: CDR1 SGHRS, CDR2 YFSETQ. CDR3 length equals 14 residues. CDR3 amino acids: CASSGGGLAVEQYF. In DNA form, the CDR3 reads TGCGCCAGCAGCGGCGGGGGTTTGGCTGTCGAGCAGTACTTC.

This clonotype was picked up many times. The V gene is TRBV6-5, the J gene TRBJ2-3, with 7 nucleotides matching TRBD2. V lost 6 bases to trimming and J lost 2 bases; unmatched junction nucleotides: 8. The CDR3 covers 15 residues. The germline V gene has CDR1 MNHEY and CDR2 SVGAGI. CDR3 nucleotides: TGTGCCAGCAGACCGACGACTAGCACCACAGATACGCAGTATTTT. It translates to CASRPTTSTTDTQYF.

This clonotype was found many times. The rearrangement uses TRBV2 and TRBJ2-1, with a weak D call TRBD1 (6 bases). Trimming shortened V by 6 bases and J by 5 bases, and 26 bases separated the two germline ends. CDR3 length equals 18 residues. Germline V gene data show CDR1 as SNHLY and CDR2 as FYNNEI. The CDR3, as DNA: TGTGCCAGCAGGGACAGCCACAGGACCGCGTTCCCCAACAATGAGCAGTTCTTC. Its protein is CASRDSHRTAFPNNEQFF.

This clonotype was observed many times. The chain combines TRBV4-1 with TRBJ2-7, with D hard to call. Germline V gene sequence: CDR1 MGHRA, CDR2 YSYEKL. Trimming pared 1 base from V and 7 bases from J, leaving 20 bases between. The CDR3 has 16 amino acids. Here the CDR3 DNA reads TGCGCCAGCAGCCAAGCCGTAGGGTCGAAAAGCTTGGAGCAGTACTTC. This gives the protein CASSQAVGSKSLEQYF.

This clonotype was observed at least ten times. J is TRBJ1-2 and V is TRBV24-1; 8 positions match TRBD1. The V gene end was trimmed by 8 bases and the J gene end by 3 bases; junction bases not matched to a gene: 10. This CDR3 is built from 15 residues. The germline V gene encodes CDR1 KGHDR and CDR2 SFDVKD. CDR3 sequence: CATNLTGQGHYGYTF. The CDR3 region has the DNA TGTGCCACCAACCTTACTGGACAGGGCCACTATGGCTACACCTTC.

At least ten counts were recorded for this clonotype. This chain uses TRBV29-1 with TRBJ2-2; tentatively, D is TRBD1 (7 bases). The V end lost 3 bases, the J end lost 2 bases, and 10 bases lay between the germline ends. Germline values: CDR1 SQVTM, CDR2 ANQGSEA. CDR3 length: 14 amino acids. The CDR3 DNA reads as TGCAGCGTTGACAGGGGGGCAAACACCGGGGAGCTGTTTTTT. It codes for CSVDRGANTGELFF.

The table lists this clonotype with many counts. The J gene is TRBJ1-1, the V gene TRBV7-8; possible D gene TRBD1, 6 bases. Germline V gives CDR1 SGHVS, CDR2 FQNEAQ. The CDR3 covers 16 residues. With 6 bases removed from V and 0 bases from J, the gap between germline ends came to 17 bases. As DNA, the CDR3 is TGTGCCAGCAGGCAATTCGAGGGGGGAATGAACACTGAAGCTTTCTTT. Its translation: CASRQFEGGMNTEAFF.

Ten or more counts support this clonotype. J is TRBJ2-7 and V is TRBV5-1; 7 bases agree with TRBD1. This CDR3 region has 15 residues. V was pared by 4 bases and J by 3 bases, with 10 bases of the junction left unmatched. Germline V gene sequence: CDR1 SGHRS, CDR2 YFSETQ. The chain's CDR3 is CASSLRTGPSYEQYF. CDR3 bases: TGCGCCAGCAGCCTGCGGACAGGTCCAAGCTACGAGCAGTACTTC.

This clonotype was picked up a small number of times. This chain uses TRBV29-1 with TRBJ2-7; 9 bases agree with TRBD2. Trimming removed 4 bases from V and 3 bases from J; junction bases left unmatched: 7. The CDR3 has 14 residues. Germline lookup yields CDR1 SQVTM and CDR2 ANQGSEA. This chain's CDR3 is CSVGFSGSRYEQYF. The CDR3 DNA is TGCAGCGTTGGATTTAGCGGGAGTCGCTACGAGCAGTACTTC.

This clonotype was detected many times. The chain uses TRBV3-1 and TRBJ2-2, with TRBD1 as a possible D gene (6 bases). This CDR3 has 15 amino acids. In germline, CDR1 is LGHDT, CDR2 YNNKEL (reference sequence). V gave up 6 bases and J gave up 4 bases, with 15 bases separating them. The DNA for the CDR3 is TGTGCCAGCAGGGAGTCAGGGGCCTTCACCGGGGAGCTGTTTTTT. Translated, it gives CASRESGAFTGELFF.

There are a few counts of this clonotype. The J gene is TRBJ2-7, the V gene TRBV9, with a tentative D call TRBD1 (6 bases). V lost 2 bases and J lost 6, with 15 bases in between. The CDR3 loop spans 14 amino acids. CDR1 is SGDLS, CDR2 YYNGEE, per germline. In DNA, the CDR3 is TGTGCCAGCAGCGTGGGAGCACAGGGTGGCGAGCAGTACTTC. Translated: CASSVGAQGGEQYF.